This T cell receptor beta chain was obtained from a study of blood T cell repertoires in COVID-19. Sequencing used immunoSEQ multiplex PCR; TCRdb keeps in-frame clones, though not all of them. The sample yields around 250,000 clones, 65% to 90% seen once. Trimming removed 4 bases from V and 2 bases from J, with 9 bases in between. Germline V gene sequence: CDR1 KGHDR, CDR2 SFDVKD. The length of the CDR3 is 14 residues. This clonotype was obtained from a man aged 45-65 years with active or convalescent COVID-19. Sequencing was done on a sample of peripheral blood. This rearrangement joins TRBV24-1 to TRBJ2-3; the D gene is possibly TRBD2 (6 bases). The CDR3 region has the DNA TGTGCCACCAGTGACGGGACTGACACAGATACGCAGTATTTT. Amino acids: CATSDGTDTDTQYF.